This is a list of T cell receptor beta chains from one sample in a study of response to subunit inactivated influenza vaccine. A single record per CDR3 protein comes from TCRdb applying MiXCR to the RT-PCR reads. The data show more than 550,000 distinct CDR3 sequences, approximately 11% seen once. These records were also assigned to another study, of T cells expressing NK-cell markers.

Sequenced material: PBMCs from blood, taken on the day of vaccination. All receptors derive from a man in his fifties who received an inactivated influenza vaccine. Both conserved end residues are part of each CDR3. Each record gives: V gene, D gene, clone size, J gene, CDR3 protein, CDR3 DNA. D genes are given only for firm matches. Size is omitted from some rows. Given values are once, few, many or a class for expanded clones.

v_call: TRBV27; d_call: TRBD1; clone_size: NA; j_call: TRBJ1-6; cdr3_aa: CASSLTGQGSYNSPLHF; cdr3_nt: TGTGCCAGCAGCTTGACCGGACAGGGCTCCTATAATTCACCCCTCCACTTT
v_call: TRBV11-2; d_call: TRBD2; clone_size: few; j_call: TRBJ2-1; cdr3_aa: CASRRTSGVISSYNEQFF; cdr3_nt: TGTGCCAGCAGACGGACTAGCGGGGTGATCAGCTCCTACAATGAGCAGTTCTTC
v_call: TRBV7-8; d_call: TRBD2; clone_size: NA; j_call: TRBJ2-3; cdr3_aa: CASSFIAGVTDTQYF; cdr3_nt: TGTGCCAGCAGCTTCATAGCGGGAGTCACAGATACGCAGTATTTT
v_call: TRBV6-2/TRBV6-3; d_call: TRBD1; clone_size: NA; j_call: TRBJ2-7; cdr3_aa: CASTHPGQGMTDEQYF; cdr3_nt: TGTGCCAGCACTCACCCGGGACAGGGCATGACTGACGAGCAGTACTTC
v_call: TRBV5-1; d_call: TRBD2; clone_size: NA; j_call: TRBJ2-3; cdr3_aa: CASRPGLATFTDTQYF; cdr3_nt: TGCGCCAGCAGGCCGGGACTAGCGACATTCACAGATACGCAGTATTTT
v_call: TRBV10-3; d_call: TRBD2; clone_size: few; j_call: TRBJ2-3; cdr3_aa: CAISALEAGGTDTQYF; cdr3_nt: TGTGCCATCAGTGCTCTCGAGGCGGGGGGAACAGATACGCAGTATTTT
v_call: TRBV6-5; d_call: TRBD1; clone_size: many; j_call: TRBJ1-5; cdr3_aa: CASSYSVTGNQPQHF; cdr3_nt: TGTGCCAGCAGTTACTCGGTGACAGGGAATCAGCCCCAGCATTTT
v_call: TRBV6-2/TRBV6-3; d_call: NA; clone_size: many; j_call: TRBJ1-5; cdr3_aa: CASSRLGQHNQPQHF; cdr3_nt: TGTGCCAGCAGTCGTCTAGGACAGCACAATCAGCCCCAGCATTTT
v_call: TRBV11-3; d_call: NA; clone_size: many; j_call: TRBJ2-2; cdr3_aa: CASSLGGHTGELFF; cdr3_nt: TGTGCCAGCAGCTTAGGGGGTCACACCGGGGAGCTGTTTTTT
v_call: TRBV4-1; d_call: NA; clone_size: few; j_call: TRBJ1-6; cdr3_aa: CASSQGTAGPLHF; cdr3_nt: TGCGCCAGCAGCCAAGGCACAGCTGGACCCCTCCACTTT
v_call: TRBV10-3; d_call: NA; clone_size: few; j_call: TRBJ2-4; cdr3_aa: CAISESMGSGKNIQYF; cdr3_nt: TGTGCCATCAGTGAGTCGATGGGGAGTGGCAAAAACATTCAGTACTTC
v_call: TRBV18; d_call: NA; clone_size: many; j_call: TRBJ2-7; cdr3_aa: CASSPPNSYEQYF; cdr3_nt: TGTGCCAGCTCACCACCTAATAGCTACGAGCAGTACTTC
v_call: TRBV9; d_call: NA; clone_size: few; j_call: TRBJ2-5; cdr3_aa: CASSVLGGSQETQYF; cdr3_nt: TGTGCCAGCAGCGTATTGGGGGGATCCCAAGAGACCCAGTACTTC
v_call: TRBV5-1; d_call: NA; clone_size: NA; j_call: TRBJ2-5; cdr3_aa: CASSWGRGQETQYF; cdr3_nt: TGCGCCAGCAGCTGGGGCCGAGGTCAAGAGACCCAGTACTTC
v_call: TRBV6-5; d_call: NA; clone_size: few; j_call: TRBJ1-2; cdr3_aa: CASSYRAVGYGYTF; cdr3_nt: TGTGCCAGCAGTTACAGGGCTGTGGGCTATGGCTACACCTTC
v_call: TRBV20-1; d_call: TRBD2; clone_size: few; j_call: TRBJ2-3; cdr3_aa: CSASNGLATDTQYF; cdr3_nt: TGCAGTGCTAGCAATGGACTAGCTACAGATACGCAGTATTTT
v_call: TRBV7-9; d_call: NA; clone_size: few; j_call: TRBJ2-7; cdr3_aa: CASSLSPGQSYEQYF; cdr3_nt: TGTGCCAGCAGCTTATCGCCCGGACAGAGCTACGAGCAGTACTTC
v_call: TRBV7-2; d_call: NA; clone_size: NA; j_call: TRBJ1-5; cdr3_aa: CASSVQGTGQPQHF; cdr3_nt: TGTGCCAGCAGCGTGCAGGGTACAGGTCAGCCCCAGCATTTT
v_call: TRBV25-1; d_call: NA; clone_size: few; j_call: TRBJ2-5; cdr3_aa: CASSDRLGGNRETQYF; cdr3_nt: TGTGCCAGCAGTGACCGGCTAGGGGGGAATCGAGAGACCCAGTACTTC
v_call: TRBV29-1; d_call: NA; clone_size: few; j_call: TRBJ1-1; cdr3_aa: CSVEPSIEPTEAFF; cdr3_nt: TGCAGCGTTGAGCCCTCGATAGAACCCACTGAAGCTTTCTTT
v_call: TRBV9; d_call: NA; clone_size: few; j_call: TRBJ1-5; cdr3_aa: CASSETGQSNQPQHF; cdr3_nt: TGTGCCAGCAGCGAAACCGGACAGAGCAATCAGCCCCAGCATTTT
v_call: TRBV11-3; d_call: NA; clone_size: many; j_call: TRBJ2-1; cdr3_aa: CASSQRTLNEQFF; cdr3_nt: TGTGCCAGCAGCCAACGGACCCTCAATGAGCAGTTCTTC
v_call: TRBV7-2; d_call: NA; clone_size: few; j_call: TRBJ2-1; cdr3_aa: CASSSTTWESSYNEQFF; cdr3_nt: TGTGCCAGCAGCAGCACGACGTGGGAAAGCTCCTACAATGAGCAGTTCTTC
v_call: TRBV25-1; d_call: TRBD2; clone_size: many; j_call: TRBJ2-7; cdr3_aa: CASSGGASGYEQYF; cdr3_nt: TGTGCCAGCAGTGGCGGTGCTAGCGGGTACGAGCAGTACTTC
v_call: TRBV27; d_call: TRBD2; clone_size: NA; j_call: TRBJ2-7; cdr3_aa: CASSFTGGASEQYF; cdr3_nt: TGTGCCAGCAGTTTTACGGGGGGGGCTTCAGAGCAGTACTTC
v_call: TRBV9; d_call: TRBD1; clone_size: few; j_call: TRBJ2-5; cdr3_aa: CASSVSPGQAQETQYF; cdr3_nt: TGTGCCAGCAGCGTAAGCCCGGGACAGGCCCAAGAGACCCAGTACTTC
v_call: TRBV6-5; d_call: NA; clone_size: few; j_call: TRBJ1-6; cdr3_aa: CASSYVRQGNSPLHF; cdr3_nt: TGTGCCAGCAGTTACGTACGCCAGGGCAATTCACCCCTCCACTTT
v_call: TRBV12-3/TRBV12-4; d_call: TRBD1; clone_size: NA; j_call: TRBJ2-1; cdr3_aa: CASSFRQGGNEQFF; cdr3_nt: TGTGCCAGCAGTTTTCGACAGGGTGGGAATGAGCAGTTCTTC
v_call: TRBV15; d_call: TRBD1; clone_size: many; j_call: TRBJ1-4; cdr3_aa: CATSRDRVLSANEKLFF; cdr3_nt: TGTGCCACCAGCCGGGACAGGGTTTTGTCGGCTAATGAAAAACTGTTTTTT
v_call: TRBV2; d_call: NA; clone_size: many; j_call: TRBJ2-1; cdr3_aa: CASRGLSNEQFF; cdr3_nt: TGTGCCAGCAGGGGACTTAGTAATGAGCAGTTCTTC
v_call: TRBV4-3; d_call: TRBD2; clone_size: many; j_call: TRBJ2-7; cdr3_aa: CASSQDIRASGRAKQYF; cdr3_nt: TGCGCCAGCAGCCAAGATATAAGGGCTAGCGGGAGGGCTAAGCAGTACTTC
v_call: TRBV20-1; d_call: NA; clone_size: NA; j_call: TRBJ1-5; cdr3_aa: CSAIVRGGRSNQPQHF; cdr3_nt: TGCAGTGCTATAGTCAGAGGGGGACGCAGTAATCAGCCCCAGCATTTT
v_call: TRBV20-1; d_call: NA; clone_size: few; j_call: TRBJ1-6; cdr3_aa: CSAREGSSPLHF; cdr3_nt: TGCAGTGCTAGAGAGGGATCGTCACCCCTCCACTTT
v_call: TRBV12-3/TRBV12-4; d_call: TRBD2; clone_size: NA; j_call: TRBJ2-7; cdr3_aa: CASSTSGGAREQYF; cdr3_nt: TGTGCCAGCAGTACTAGCGGGGGGGCCCGCGAGCAGTACTTC
v_call: TRBV11-2; d_call: TRBD2; clone_size: NA; j_call: TRBJ2-3; cdr3_aa: CASSSSAGGTDTQYF; cdr3_nt: TGTGCCAGCAGCTCCTCTGCGGGGGGCACAGATACGCAGTATTTT
v_call: TRBV5-1; d_call: TRBD1; clone_size: many; j_call: TRBJ1-2; cdr3_aa: CASSQDRGNGYTF; cdr3_nt: TGCGCCAGCAGCCAGGACAGGGGGAATGGCTACACCTTC
v_call: TRBV24-1; d_call: TRBD1; clone_size: NA; j_call: TRBJ2-1; cdr3_aa: CATSALLDRGYEQFF; cdr3_nt: TGTGCCACCAGTGCCCTCTTGGACAGGGGCTATGAGCAGTTCTTC